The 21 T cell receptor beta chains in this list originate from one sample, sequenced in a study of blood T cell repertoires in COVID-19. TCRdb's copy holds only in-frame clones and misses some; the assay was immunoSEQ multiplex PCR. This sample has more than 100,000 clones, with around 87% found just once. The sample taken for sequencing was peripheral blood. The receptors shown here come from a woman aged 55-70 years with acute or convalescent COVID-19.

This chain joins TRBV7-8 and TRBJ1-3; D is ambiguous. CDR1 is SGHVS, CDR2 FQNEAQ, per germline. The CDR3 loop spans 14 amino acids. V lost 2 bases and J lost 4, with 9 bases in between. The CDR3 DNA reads TGTGCCAGCAGCTTACTCGGGATAGGAAACACCATATATTTT. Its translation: CASSLLGIGNTIYF.

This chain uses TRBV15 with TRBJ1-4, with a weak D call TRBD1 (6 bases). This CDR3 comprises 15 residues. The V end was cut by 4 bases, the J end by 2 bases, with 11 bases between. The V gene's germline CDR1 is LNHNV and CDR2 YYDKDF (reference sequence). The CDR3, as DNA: TGTGCCACCAGCACTTACAGGGCGACTAATGAAAAACTGTTTTTT. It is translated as CATSTYRATNEKLFF. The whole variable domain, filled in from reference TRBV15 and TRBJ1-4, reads DAMVIQNPRYQVTQFGKPVTLSCSQTLNHNVMYWYQQKSSQAPKLLFHYYDKDFNNEADTPDNFQSRRPNTSFCFLDIRSPGLGDTAMYLCATSTYRATNEKLFFGSGTQLSVL.

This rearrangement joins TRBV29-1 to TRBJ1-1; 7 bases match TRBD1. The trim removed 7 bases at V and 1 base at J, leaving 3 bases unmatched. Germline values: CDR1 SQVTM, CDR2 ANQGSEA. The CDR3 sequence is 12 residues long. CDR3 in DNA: TGCAGCGGGGGGACAGCGAACACTGAAGCTTTCTTT. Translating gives CSGGTANTEAFF.

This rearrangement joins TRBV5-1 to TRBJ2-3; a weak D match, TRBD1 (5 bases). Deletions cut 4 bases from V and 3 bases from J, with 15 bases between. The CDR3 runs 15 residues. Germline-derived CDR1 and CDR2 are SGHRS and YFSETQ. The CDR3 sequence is CASSRQGAGTDTQYF. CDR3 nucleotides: TGCGCCAGCAGCAGACAAGGGGCTGGGACAGATACGCAGTATTTT.

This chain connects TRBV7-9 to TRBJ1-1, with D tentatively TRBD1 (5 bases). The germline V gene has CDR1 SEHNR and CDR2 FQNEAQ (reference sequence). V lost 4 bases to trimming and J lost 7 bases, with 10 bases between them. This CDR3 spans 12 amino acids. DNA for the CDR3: TGTGCCAGCAGCTCCCAGGGTTTTGAAGCTTTCTTT. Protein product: CASSSQGFEAFF.

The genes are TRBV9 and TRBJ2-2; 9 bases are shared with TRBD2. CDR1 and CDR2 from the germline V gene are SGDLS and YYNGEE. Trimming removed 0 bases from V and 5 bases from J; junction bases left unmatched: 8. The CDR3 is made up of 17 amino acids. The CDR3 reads CASSVGAGGSATGELFF. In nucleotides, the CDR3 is TGTGCCAGCAGCGTAGGTGCGGGAGGGTCCGCGACCGGGGAGCTGTTTTTT.

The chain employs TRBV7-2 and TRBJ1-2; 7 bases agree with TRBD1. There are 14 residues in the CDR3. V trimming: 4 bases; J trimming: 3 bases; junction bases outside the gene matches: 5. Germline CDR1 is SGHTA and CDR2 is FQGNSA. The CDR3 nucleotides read TGTGCCAGCAGCTCCCCGGGACAGTACTATGGCTACACCTTC. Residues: CASSSPGQYYGYTF.

The CDR3 DNA reads TGTGCCATCACAGAGCGGGCGACCAACAATGAGCAGTTCTTC. Translated, it gives CAITERATNNEQFF. The chain couples TRBV10-3 to TRBJ2-1, with D perhaps TRBD2 (6 bases). Germline V gene lookup returns CDR1 ENHRY and CDR2 SYGVKD. The length of the CDR3 is 14 residues. Trimming stripped 7 bases from V and 5 bases from J, with 15 bases between.

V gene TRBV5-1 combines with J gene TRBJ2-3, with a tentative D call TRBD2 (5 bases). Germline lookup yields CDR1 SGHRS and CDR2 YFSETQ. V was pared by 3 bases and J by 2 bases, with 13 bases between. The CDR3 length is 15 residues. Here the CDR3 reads CASSSDSGITDTQYF. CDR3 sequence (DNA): TGCGCCAGCAGCTCGGACTCCGGAATCACAGATACGCAGTATTTT.

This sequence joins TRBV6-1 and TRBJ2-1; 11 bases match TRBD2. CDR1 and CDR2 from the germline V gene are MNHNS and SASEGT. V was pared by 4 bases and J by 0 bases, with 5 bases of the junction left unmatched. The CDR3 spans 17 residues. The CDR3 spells CASSAVTSGSSYNEQFF. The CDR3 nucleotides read TGTGCCAGCAGTGCCGTAACTAGCGGGAGCTCCTACAATGAGCAGTTCTTC.

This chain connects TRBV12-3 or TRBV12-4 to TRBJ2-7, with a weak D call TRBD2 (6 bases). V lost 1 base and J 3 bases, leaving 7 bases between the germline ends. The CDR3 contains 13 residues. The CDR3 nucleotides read TGTGCCAGCAGTTTAGATAGCGGCTACGAGCAGTACTTC. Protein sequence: CASSLDSGYEQYF.

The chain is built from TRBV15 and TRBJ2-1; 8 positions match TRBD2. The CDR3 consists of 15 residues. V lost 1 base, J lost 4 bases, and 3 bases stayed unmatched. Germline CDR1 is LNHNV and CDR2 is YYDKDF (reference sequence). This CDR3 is CATSRAGGGYNEQFF. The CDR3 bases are TGTGCCACCAGCAGAGCGGGAGGGGGTTACAATGAGCAGTTCTTC.

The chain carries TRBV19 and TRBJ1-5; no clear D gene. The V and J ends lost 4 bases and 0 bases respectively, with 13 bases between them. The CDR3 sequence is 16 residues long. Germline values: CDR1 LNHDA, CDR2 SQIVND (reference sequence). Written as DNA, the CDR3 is TGTGCCAGTAGTACCTCAGGAACCTATAGCAATCAGCCCCAGCATTTT. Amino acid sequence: CASSTSGTYSNQPQHF.

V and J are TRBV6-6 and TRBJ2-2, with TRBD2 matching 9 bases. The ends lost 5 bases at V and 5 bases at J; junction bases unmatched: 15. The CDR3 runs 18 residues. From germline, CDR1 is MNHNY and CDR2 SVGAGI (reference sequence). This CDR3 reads CASSRRGAGGPGTGELFF. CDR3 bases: TGTGCCAGCAGTCGCCGGGGGGCGGGAGGGCCAGGGACCGGGGAGCTGTTTTTT.

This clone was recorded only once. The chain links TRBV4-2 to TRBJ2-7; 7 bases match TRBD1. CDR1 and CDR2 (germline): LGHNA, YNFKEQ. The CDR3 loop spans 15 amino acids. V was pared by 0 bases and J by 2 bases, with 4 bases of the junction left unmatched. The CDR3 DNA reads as TGTGCCAGCAGCCAAGATCCGACAGGGCCCTACGAGCAGTACTTC. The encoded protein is CASSQDPTGPYEQYF.

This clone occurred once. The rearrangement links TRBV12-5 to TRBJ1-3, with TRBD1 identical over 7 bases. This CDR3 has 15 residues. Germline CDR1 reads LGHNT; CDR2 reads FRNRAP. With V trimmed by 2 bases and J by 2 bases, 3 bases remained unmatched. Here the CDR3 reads CASGLPTGTGNTIYF. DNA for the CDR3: TGTGCTAGTGGTTTGCCGACAGGGACTGGAAACACCATATATTTT.

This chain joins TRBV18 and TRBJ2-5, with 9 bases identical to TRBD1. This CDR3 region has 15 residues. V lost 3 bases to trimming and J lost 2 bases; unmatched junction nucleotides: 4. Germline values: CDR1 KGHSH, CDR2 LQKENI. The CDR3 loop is CASSPRTGAQETQYF. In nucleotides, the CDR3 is TGTGCCAGCTCACCTCGGACAGGGGCGCAAGAGACCCAGTACTTC.

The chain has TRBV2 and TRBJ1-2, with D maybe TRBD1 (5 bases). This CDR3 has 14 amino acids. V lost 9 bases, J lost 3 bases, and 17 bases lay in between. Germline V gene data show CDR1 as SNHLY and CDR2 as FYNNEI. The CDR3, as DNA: TGTGCCAGTCACGTCGGGGGGAGTGACTATGGCTACACCTTC. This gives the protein CASHVGGSDYGYTF.

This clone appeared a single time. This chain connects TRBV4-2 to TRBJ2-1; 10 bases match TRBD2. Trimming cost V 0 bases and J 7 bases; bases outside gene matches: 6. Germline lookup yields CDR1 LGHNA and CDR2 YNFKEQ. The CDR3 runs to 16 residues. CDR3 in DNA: TGTGCCAGCAGCCAAGATACAGCGGGAGGGGAGAATGAGCAGTTCTTC. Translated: CASSQDTAGGENEQFF.

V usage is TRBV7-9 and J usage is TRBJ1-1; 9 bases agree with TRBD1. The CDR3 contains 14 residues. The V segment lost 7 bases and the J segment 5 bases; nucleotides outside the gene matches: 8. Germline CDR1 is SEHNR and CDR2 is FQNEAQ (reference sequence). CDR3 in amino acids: CASIRTGEGTEAFF. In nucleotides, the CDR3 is TGTGCCAGCATTAGGACAGGGGAAGGGACTGAAGCTTTCTTT.

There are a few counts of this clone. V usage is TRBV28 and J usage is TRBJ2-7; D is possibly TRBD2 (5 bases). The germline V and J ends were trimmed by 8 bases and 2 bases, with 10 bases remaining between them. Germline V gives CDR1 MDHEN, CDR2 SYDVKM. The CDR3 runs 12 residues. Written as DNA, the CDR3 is TGTGCCAGCCGCAGGAGGACCTACGAGCAGTACTTC. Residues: CASRRRTYEQYF. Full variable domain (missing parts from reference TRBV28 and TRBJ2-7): DVKVTQSSRYLVKRTGEKVFLECVQDMDHENMFWYRQDPGLGLRLIYFSYDVKMKEKGDIPEGYSVSREKKERFSLILESASTNQTSMYLCASRRRTYEQYFGPGTRLTVT.